Given below is one T cell receptor beta chain in context. Its matching antigen is unknown. This CDR3 has 17 residues. Germline-derived CDR1 and CDR2 are SGHRS and YFSETQ. V gave up 0 bases and J gave up 6 bases; unmatched junction bases: 11. These data belong to a study of chemoradiotherapy in HPV16-positive cancers. Overall study results and limits: Non-HPV-specific T cells did not expand in tumors during treatment, whereas candidate HPV-specific clones and E7-related motifs did.

Sequencing used immunoSEQ multiplex PCR; TCRdb keeps in-frame clones, though not all of them. The sample includes a few thousand clones, roughly 80% of them seen just once. This specimen was taken from a patient who underwent chemoradiotherapy. The source is a human donor with HPV-associated anogenital cancer. This chain connects TRBV5-1 to TRBJ2-2; 7 bases are shared with TRBD1. The CDR3 bases are TGCGCCAGCAGCTTGGGGGACAGTTCACAGTTGGCCGGGGAGCTGTTTTTT. This encodes CASSLGDSSQLAGELFF.